The 20 T cell receptor beta chains below all came from one sample that was sequenced in a study of T cell responses to AZD1222 COVID-19 vaccine. The protocol was immunoSEQ multiplex PCR, while the TCRdb copy is restricted to in-frame clones and leaves out a portion. The sample comprises about 130,000 clones, 75% to 85% of which are singletons, and 7.9% rests with the top ten. The sequencing here drew on peripheral blood, taken 28 days after the second dose of the MenACWY control vaccine. All receptors come from an adult who received the MenACWY meningococcal vaccine as a control.

This clone is a singleton in its sample. This chain joins TRBV27 and TRBJ2-6; possible D gene TRBD1, 7 bases. The CDR3 covers 19 residues. Germline V lookup: CDR1 MNHEY, CDR2 SMNVEV (reference sequence). The V end lost 5 bases, the J end lost 0 bases, and 20 bases lay between the germline ends. The CDR3 DNA sequence: TGTGCCAGCAGTACGCCCGGGGCAGGGGGGAGCTCTGGGGCCAACGTCCTGACTTTC. Translation: CASSTPGAGGSSGANVLTF.

The rearrangement uses TRBV27 and TRBJ1-1; TRBD1 agrees at 9 bases. Germline CDR1 reads MNHEY; CDR2 reads SMNVEV (reference sequence). V gave up 3 bases and J gave up 1 base; unmatched junction bases: 3. The CDR3 is 15 amino acids. DNA for the CDR3: TGTGCCAGCAGTTTCACGGGACAGGGGAACACTGAAGCTTTCTTT. Translated: CASSFTGQGNTEAFF.

V is TRBV11-3 and J is TRBJ1-1; D not resolved. The V end was cut by 3 bases, the J end by 1 base, with 12 bases between. This CDR3 has 15 amino acids. The germline gives CDR1 SGHNT, CDR2 YENEEA. CDR3: CASSLDYEGNTEAFF. As DNA, the CDR3 is TGTGCCAGCAGCTTGGACTATGAGGGGAACACTGAAGCTTTCTTT.

This chain joins TRBV7-9 and TRBJ1-2, with D possibly matching TRBD1 (5 bases). V shed 3 bases and J shed 8 bases, with 16 bases lying between them. The CDR3 length is 14 residues. Germline loops: CDR1 SEHNR, CDR2 FQNEAQ (reference sequence). The CDR3 nucleotides are TGTGCCAGCAGCTTTCATAGCCCGGGGGAGGGCTACACCTTC. It specifies CASSFHSPGEGYTF.

The CDR3 protein is CASSAGGQPQHF. In DNA form, the CDR3 reads TGTGCCAGCTCCGCAGGGGGTCAGCCCCAGCATTTT. The V gene is TRBV5-8, the J gene TRBJ1-5, with 7 bases that match TRBD1. This CDR3 spans 12 amino acids. The germline V gene encodes CDR1 SGHTS and CDR2 YDEGEE. The V gene end was trimmed by 7 bases and the J gene end by 6 bases; junction bases not matched to a gene: 4.

The chain uses TRBV5-1 and TRBJ2-7, with 8 bases matching TRBD1. Germline V lookup: CDR1 SGHRS, CDR2 YFSETQ. There are 15 residues in the CDR3. After removal of 4 bases from V and 2 bases from J, the junction contained 8 bases not matched to a gene. This CDR3 reads CASSLGQARAYEQYF. Written as DNA, the CDR3 is TGCGCCAGCAGCCTGGGACAGGCCCGCGCCTACGAGCAGTACTTC.

This rearrangement joins TRBV18 to TRBJ2-7; 9 positions agree with TRBD2. This CDR3 spans 15 amino acids. The germline V gene has CDR1 KGHSH and CDR2 LQKENI. V lost 5 bases to trimming and J lost 2 bases; unmatched junction nucleotides: 7. The CDR3 is CASSSSGISPYEQYF. The CDR3 bases are TGTGCCAGCTCATCTAGCGGGATTTCCCCCTACGAGCAGTACTTC.

The V gene is TRBV5-5, the J gene TRBJ1-6; 7 bases are shared with TRBD1. The trim removed 0 bases at V and 10 bases at J, leaving 7 bases unmatched. This CDR3 contains 15 residues. Per the germline V gene, CDR1 is SGHKS and CDR2 is YYEKEE (reference sequence). CDR3 sequence: CASSLEGADGSPLHF. Written as DNA, the CDR3 is TGTGCCAGCAGCTTGGAGGGGGCAGACGGGTCACCCCTCCACTTT. Supplemented by reference TRBV5-5 and TRBJ1-6, the full variable domain reads DAGVTQSPTHLIKTRGQQVTLRCSPISGHKSVSWYQQVLGQGPQFIFQYYEKEERGRGNFPDRFSARQFPNYSSELNVNALLLGDSALYLCASSLEGADGSPLHFGNGTRLTVT.

The chain links TRBV4-3 to TRBJ2-1; weak D call: TRBD2 (7 bases). V was cut by 3 bases and J by 10 bases, with 16 bases left in between. The CDR3 sequence is 14 residues long. Germline CDR1 LGHNA, CDR2 YSLEER. The CDR3 sequence: CASSQGGQVSEQFF. DNA for the CDR3: TGCGCCAGCAGCCAGGGGGGGCAGGTCTCGGAGCAGTTCTTC.

The chain couples TRBV3-1 (or the pseudogene TRBV3-2) to TRBJ2-2, with a weak D call TRBD2 (6 bases). V was pared by 4 bases and J by 6 bases, with 21 bases between. This CDR3 is built from 17 residues. In germline, CDR1 is LGHDT, CDR2 YNNKEL (reference sequence). The CDR3 bases are TGTGCCAGCAGCCGGAAGAGGAGACTAGTGGAATCCGGGGAGCTGTTTTTT. Translated: CASSRKRRLVESGELFF.

This clone came up once. The J gene is TRBJ2-5, the V gene TRBV3-1 (or the pseudogene TRBV3-2), with D possibly TRBD2 on 6 matching bases. V was shortened by 0 bases and J by 4 bases, with 21 bases between the two germline ends. The germline V gene has CDR1 LGHDT and CDR2 YNNKEL (reference sequence). The CDR3 has 18 residues. As DNA, the CDR3 is TGTGCCAGCAGCCAAGATCCGCGGCTAGCGAGGGGCCTAGAGACCCAGTACTTC. Translating it yields CASSQDPRLARGLETQYF.

The chain uses TRBV7-2 and TRBJ1-1; D possibly corresponds to TRBD1 (5 bases). V was trimmed by 3 bases and J by 10 bases, leaving 12 bases between them. The CDR3 length is 12 residues. Per the germline V gene, CDR1 is SGHTA and CDR2 is FQGNSA. This CDR3 is CASSFTREVAFF. The CDR3 DNA sequence: TGTGCCAGCAGCTTCACCAGGGAGGTAGCTTTCTTT.

This clone was counted only a few times. This chain uses TRBV11-2 with TRBJ1-2; D may be TRBD1 (6 bases). V was shortened by 1 base and J by 7 bases, with 10 bases between the two germline ends. The CDR3 covers 13 residues. Germline CDR1 is SGHAT and CDR2 is FQNNGV. The CDR3 coding sequence is TGTGCCAGCAGCTTAGGTCAGGGGAGTGGCTACACCTTC. Its translation is CASSLGQGSGYTF.

This clone was observed a single time. The rearrangement uses TRBV6-1 and TRBJ1-5, with 7 bases lining up with TRBD1. Trimming took 3 bases from V and 7 from J; bases not matched to a gene: 9. CDR1 is MNHNS and CDR2 is SASEGT in the germline V gene. The CDR3 is 15 amino acids. The CDR3 loop reads CASSDGRDRVQPQHF. As DNA, the CDR3 is TGTGCCAGCAGTGACGGCCGCGACAGGGTGCAGCCCCAGCATTTT.

The gene calls are TRBV7-2 and TRBJ2-5; tentatively, D is TRBD2 (5 bases). The germline gives CDR1 SGHTA, CDR2 FQGNSA. V shed 5 bases and J shed 5 bases, with 12 bases lying between them. The CDR3 has 13 residues. The CDR3 bases are TGTGCCAGCAGCCGTTCGTTAGCGGAGACCCAGTACTTC. Translated: CASSRSLAETQYF.

The rearrangement links TRBV19 to TRBJ2-1; D might be TRBD2 (5 bases). The CDR3 totals 14 residues. Germline V gene sequence: CDR1 LNHDA, CDR2 SQIVND (reference sequence). V lost 5 bases and J lost 7, with 15 bases in between. This CDR3 reads CASSPGLLGNEQFF. In DNA form, the CDR3 reads TGTGCCAGTAGTCCTGGACTCCTGGGGAATGAGCAGTTCTTC.

In this sample, this clone turned up a few times. The J gene is TRBJ2-7, the V gene TRBV11-2; the D call may be TRBD1 or TRBD2 (5 bases each). Germline CDR1 and CDR2: SGHAT and FQNNGV. V was clipped by 5 bases and J by 2 bases, with 7 bases between them. The CDR3 loop spans 12 amino acids. CDR3 region: CASSQGAYEQYF. The CDR3 region has the DNA TGTGCCAGCAGCCAGGGAGCCTACGAGCAGTACTTC.

The V call is TRBV7-8, the J call TRBJ1-2; no firm D call. The CDR3 spans 12 residues. With 5 bases removed from V and 1 base from J, the gap between germline ends came to 5 bases. CDR1 is SGHVS, CDR2 FQNEAQ, per germline. CDR3 region: CASSQFNYGYTF. CDR3 nucleotide sequence: TGTGCCAGCAGCCAATTTAACTATGGCTACACCTTC.

The rearrangement joins TRBV6-5 to TRBJ1-6, with D possibly TRBD1 on 5 matching bases. The germline V gene encodes CDR1 MNHEY and CDR2 SVGAGI. The V gene lost 6 bases and the J gene lost 7 bases, with 13 bases spanning the gap. This CDR3 spans 14 amino acids. This chain's CDR3 is CASSNRDGNSPLHF. The CDR3 bases are TGTGCCAGCAGCAACCGGGACGGAAATTCACCCCTCCACTTT.

V is TRBV2 and J is TRBJ2-7; no definite D call. There are 12 residues in the CDR3. Looked up from germline, CDR1 is SNHLY and CDR2 is FYNNEI. V lost 5 bases, J lost 4 bases, and 9 bases lay in between. CDR3 amino acids: CASSPSAYEQYF. The CDR3 coding sequence is TGTGCCAGCAGTCCCTCGGCATACGAGCAGTACTTC.